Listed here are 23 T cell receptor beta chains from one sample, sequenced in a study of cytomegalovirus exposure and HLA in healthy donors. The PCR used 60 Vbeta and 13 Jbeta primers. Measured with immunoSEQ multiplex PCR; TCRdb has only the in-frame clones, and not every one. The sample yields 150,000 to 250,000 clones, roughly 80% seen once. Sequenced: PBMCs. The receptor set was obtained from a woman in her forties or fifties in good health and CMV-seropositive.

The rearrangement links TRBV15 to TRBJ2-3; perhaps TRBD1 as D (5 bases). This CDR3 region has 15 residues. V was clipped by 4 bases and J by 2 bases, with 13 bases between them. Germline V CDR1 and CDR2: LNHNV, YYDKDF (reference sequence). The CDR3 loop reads CATSNWGRYTDTQYF. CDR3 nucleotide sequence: TGTGCCACCAGCAATTGGGGCAGATACACAGATACGCAGTATTTT.

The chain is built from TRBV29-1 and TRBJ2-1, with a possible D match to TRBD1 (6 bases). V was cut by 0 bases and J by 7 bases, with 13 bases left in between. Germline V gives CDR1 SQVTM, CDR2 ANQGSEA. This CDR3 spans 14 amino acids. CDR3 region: CSVEETGSKNEQFF. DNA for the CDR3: TGCAGCGTTGAAGAGACAGGCAGTAAAAATGAGCAGTTCTTC.

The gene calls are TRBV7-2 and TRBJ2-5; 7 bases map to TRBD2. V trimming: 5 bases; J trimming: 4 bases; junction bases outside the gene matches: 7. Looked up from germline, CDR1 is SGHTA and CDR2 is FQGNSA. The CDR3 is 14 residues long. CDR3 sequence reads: CASSHSGGPETQYF. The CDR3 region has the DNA TGTGCCAGCAGCCATTCGGGAGGACCAGAGACCCAGTACTTC.

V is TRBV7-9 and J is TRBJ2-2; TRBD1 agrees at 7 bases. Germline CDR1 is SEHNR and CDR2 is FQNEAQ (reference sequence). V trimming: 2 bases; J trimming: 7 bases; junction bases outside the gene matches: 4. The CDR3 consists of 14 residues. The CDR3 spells CASSLRGGGGELFF. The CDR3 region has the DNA TGTGCCAGCAGCTTACGAGGGGGCGGCGGGGAGCTGTTTTTT.

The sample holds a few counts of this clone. CDR3 amino acids: CASSLKGNGYTF. The CDR3 DNA follows: TGTGCCAGCAGCCTTAAGGGGAACGGCTACACCTTC. The J gene is TRBJ1-2, the V gene TRBV6-1, with D possibly matching TRBD1 (5 bases). Trimming removed 6 bases from V and 8 bases from J, with 13 bases in between. CDR3 length: 12 amino acids. CDR1 is MNHNS, CDR2 SASEGT, per germline.

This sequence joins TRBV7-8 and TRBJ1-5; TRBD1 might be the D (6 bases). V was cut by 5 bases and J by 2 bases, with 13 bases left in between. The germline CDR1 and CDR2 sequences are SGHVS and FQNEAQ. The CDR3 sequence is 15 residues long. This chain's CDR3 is CASSINRVGNQPQHF. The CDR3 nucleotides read TGTGCCAGCAGCATCAACAGGGTCGGCAATCAGCCCCAGCATTTT.

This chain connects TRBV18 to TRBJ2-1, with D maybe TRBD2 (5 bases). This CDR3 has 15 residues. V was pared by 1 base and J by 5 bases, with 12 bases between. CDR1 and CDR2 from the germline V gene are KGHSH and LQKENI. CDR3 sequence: CASSPLVGIDNEQFF. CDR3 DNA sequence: TGTGCCAGCTCACCACTTGTCGGGATAGACAATGAGCAGTTCTTC.

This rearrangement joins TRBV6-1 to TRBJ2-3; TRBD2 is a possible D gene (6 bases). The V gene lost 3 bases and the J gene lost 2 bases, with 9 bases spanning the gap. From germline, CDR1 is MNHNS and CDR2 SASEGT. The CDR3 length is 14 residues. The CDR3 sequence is CASSDGGNTDTQYF. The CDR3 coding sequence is TGTGCCAGCAGTGACGGCGGGAACACAGATACGCAGTATTTT.

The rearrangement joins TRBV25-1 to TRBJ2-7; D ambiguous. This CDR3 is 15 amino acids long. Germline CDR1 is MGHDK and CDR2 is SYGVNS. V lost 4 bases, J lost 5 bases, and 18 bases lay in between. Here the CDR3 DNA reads TGTGCCAGCAGTGGTGTGGGCAAAGCTCCTAACGAGCAGTACTTC. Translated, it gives CASSGVGKAPNEQYF.

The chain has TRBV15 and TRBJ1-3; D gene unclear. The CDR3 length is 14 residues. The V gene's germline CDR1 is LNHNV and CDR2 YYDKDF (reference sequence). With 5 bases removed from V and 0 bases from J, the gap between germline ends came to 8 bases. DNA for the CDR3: TGTGCCACCAGCGCGGGAGGCTCTGGAAACACCATATATTTT. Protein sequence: CATSAGGSGNTIYF.

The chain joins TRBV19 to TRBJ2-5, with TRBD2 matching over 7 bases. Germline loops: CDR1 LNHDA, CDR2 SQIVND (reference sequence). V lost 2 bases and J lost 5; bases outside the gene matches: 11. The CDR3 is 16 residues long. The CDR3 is CASSIRGSGTTETQYF. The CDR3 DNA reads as TGTGCCAGTAGTATAAGGGGAAGCGGGACGACGGAGACCCAGTACTTC.

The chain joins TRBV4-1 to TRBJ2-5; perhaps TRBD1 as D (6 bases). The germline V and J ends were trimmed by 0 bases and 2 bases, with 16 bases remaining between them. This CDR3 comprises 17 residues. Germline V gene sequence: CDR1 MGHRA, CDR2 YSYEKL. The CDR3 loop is CASSQDRAGELQETQYF. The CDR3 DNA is TGCGCCAGCAGCCAAGATCGGGCAGGGGAGCTGCAAGAGACCCAGTACTTC.

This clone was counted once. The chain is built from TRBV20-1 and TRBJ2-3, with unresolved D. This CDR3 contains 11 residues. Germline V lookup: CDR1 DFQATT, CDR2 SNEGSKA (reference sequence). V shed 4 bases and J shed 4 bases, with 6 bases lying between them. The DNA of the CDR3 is TGCAGTGCTAAATCAGCAGATACGCAGTATTTT. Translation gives CSAKSADTQYF.

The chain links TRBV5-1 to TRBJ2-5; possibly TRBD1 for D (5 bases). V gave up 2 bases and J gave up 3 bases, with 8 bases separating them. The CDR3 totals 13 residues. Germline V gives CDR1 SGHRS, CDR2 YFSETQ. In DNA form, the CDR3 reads TGCGCCAGCAGCTTCGAAGGGGAAGAGACCCAGTACTTC. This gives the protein CASSFEGEETQYF.

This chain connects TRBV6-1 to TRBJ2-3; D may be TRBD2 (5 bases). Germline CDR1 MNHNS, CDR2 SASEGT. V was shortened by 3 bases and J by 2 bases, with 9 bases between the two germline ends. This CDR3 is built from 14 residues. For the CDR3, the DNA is TGTGCCAGCAGTGACGAAGGACTCACAGATACGCAGTATTTT. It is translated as CASSDEGLTDTQYF.

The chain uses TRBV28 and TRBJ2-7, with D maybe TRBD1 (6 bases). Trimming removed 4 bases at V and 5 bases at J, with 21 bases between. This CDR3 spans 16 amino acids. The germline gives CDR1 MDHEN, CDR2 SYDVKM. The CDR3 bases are TGTGCCAGCAGTTCCCCTCGCCCTGACAGGAGAGACGAGCAGTACTTC. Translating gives CASSSPRPDRRDEQYF.

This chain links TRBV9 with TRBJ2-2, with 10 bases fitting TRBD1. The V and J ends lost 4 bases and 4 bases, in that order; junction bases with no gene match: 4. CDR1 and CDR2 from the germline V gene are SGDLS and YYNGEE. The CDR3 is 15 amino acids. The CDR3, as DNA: TGTGCCAGCAGCAGCCGGGACAGGGGCACCGGGGAGCTGTTTTTT. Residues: CASSSRDRGTGELFF.

The CDR3 DNA follows: TGTGCCAGCAGTTCCGGGACAGGGGCTTATGGCTACACCTTC. It translates to CASSSGTGAYGYTF. The chain links TRBV6-5 to TRBJ1-2, with TRBD1 matching over 10 bases. V shed 4 bases, J shed 5 bases, and the junction held 4 bases outside the gene matches. The CDR3 has 14 amino acids. Germline-derived CDR1 and CDR2 are MNHEY and SVGAGI.

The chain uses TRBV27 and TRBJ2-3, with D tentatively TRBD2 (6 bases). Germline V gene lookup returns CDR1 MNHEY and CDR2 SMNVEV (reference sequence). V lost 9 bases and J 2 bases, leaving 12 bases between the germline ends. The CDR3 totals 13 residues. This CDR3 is CASWREHTDTQYF. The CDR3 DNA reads TGTGCCAGTTGGCGGGAACACACAGATACGCAGTATTTT.

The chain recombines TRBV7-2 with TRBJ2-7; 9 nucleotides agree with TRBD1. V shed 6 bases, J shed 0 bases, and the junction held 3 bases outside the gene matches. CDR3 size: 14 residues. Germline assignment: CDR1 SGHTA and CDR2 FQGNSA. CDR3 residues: CASRPTGGSYEQYF. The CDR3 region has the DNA TGTGCCAGCAGACCGACAGGGGGCTCCTACGAGCAGTACTTC. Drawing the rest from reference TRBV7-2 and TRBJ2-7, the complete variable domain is GAGVSQSPSNKVTEKGKDVELRCDPISGHTALYWYRQSLGQGLEFLIYFQGNSAPDKSGLPSDRFSAERTGGSVSTLTIQRTQQEDSAVYLCASRPTGGSYEQYFGPGTRLTVT.

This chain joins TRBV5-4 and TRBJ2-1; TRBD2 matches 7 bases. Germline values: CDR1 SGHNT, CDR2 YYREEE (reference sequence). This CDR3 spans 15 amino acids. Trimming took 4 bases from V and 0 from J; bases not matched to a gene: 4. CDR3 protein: CASSDGRASYNEQFF. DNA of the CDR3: TGTGCCAGCAGCGATGGGAGGGCCTCCTACAATGAGCAGTTCTTC.

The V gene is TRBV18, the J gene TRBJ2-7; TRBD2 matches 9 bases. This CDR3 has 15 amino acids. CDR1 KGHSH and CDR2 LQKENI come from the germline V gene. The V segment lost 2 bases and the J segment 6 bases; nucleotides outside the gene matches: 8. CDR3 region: CASSPSLAGSPEQYF. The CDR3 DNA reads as TGTGCCAGCTCACCATCGCTAGCGGGATCCCCCGAGCAGTACTTC.

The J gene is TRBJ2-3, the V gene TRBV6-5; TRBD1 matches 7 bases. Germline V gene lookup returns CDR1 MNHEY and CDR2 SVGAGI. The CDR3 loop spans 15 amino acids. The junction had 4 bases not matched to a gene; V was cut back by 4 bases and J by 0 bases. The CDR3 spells CASSLGQQSTDTQYF. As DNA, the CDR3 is TGTGCCAGCAGTTTGGGACAGCAAAGCACAGATACGCAGTATTTT.